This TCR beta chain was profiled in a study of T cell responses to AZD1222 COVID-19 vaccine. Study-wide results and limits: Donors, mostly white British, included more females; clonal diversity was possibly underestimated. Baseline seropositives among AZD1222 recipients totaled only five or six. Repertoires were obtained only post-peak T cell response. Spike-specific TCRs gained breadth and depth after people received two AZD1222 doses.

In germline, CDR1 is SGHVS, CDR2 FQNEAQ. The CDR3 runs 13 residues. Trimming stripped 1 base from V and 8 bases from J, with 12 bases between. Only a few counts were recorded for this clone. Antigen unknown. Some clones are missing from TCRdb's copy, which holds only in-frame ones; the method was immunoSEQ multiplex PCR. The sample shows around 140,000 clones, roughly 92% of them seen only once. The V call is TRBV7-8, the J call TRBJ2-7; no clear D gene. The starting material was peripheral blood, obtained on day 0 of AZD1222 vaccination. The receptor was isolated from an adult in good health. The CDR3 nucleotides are TGTGCCAGCAGCTTAGGGGTGTCTGCTAAGCAGTACTTC. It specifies CASSLGVSAKQYF.